What follows is one T cell receptor beta chain and its context. Its antigen is still unknown. The data originate from a study of CD4 T cells in relation to SARS-CoV-2 and coronaviruses. Study as a whole: PBMCs were cultured with antigen for nine to ten days before TCR beta sequencing.

Unexposed donor CD4+ T cells date from about 2011-2018, before the COVID-19 pandemic. The cells were cultured for about ten days before CD4+ T cells were isolated. Unexposed-donor CD4+ T cells were probed with SARS-CoV-2 S/N and four cold-coronavirus spikes, cells permitting. CDR3 length: 15 residues. Germline lookup yields CDR1 SNHLY and CDR2 FYNNEI. Trimming cost V 5 bases and J 0 bases, with 14 bases left between them. Repertoires were generated with immunoSEQ multiplex PCR, while TCRdb's copy carries only in-frame clones and drops some. This sample has roughly 30,000 clones; 78% occur once, and the top ten carry around 20%. General study findings and limits: This crossreactivity analysis covered spike protein alone, no other viral proteins.

The clonotype was recovered from a human donor in good health. The chain combines TRBV2 with TRBJ2-7; D ambiguous. Input material: CD4+ T cells from PBMCs, cultured in vitro. This CDR3 reads CASSPPPTLSYEQYF. The CDR3 DNA reads TGTGCCAGCAGTCCCCCCCCAACCCTCTCCTACGAGCAGTACTTC.